The 9 T cell receptor beta chains listed next were all sequenced from one sample in a study of cytomegalovirus exposure and HLA in healthy donors. In the PCR, 60 Vbeta and 13 Jbeta primers were used. Clones were sequenced by immunoSEQ multiplex PCR, and TCRdb holds only the in-frame ones, with some missing. The sample consists of about 76,000 clones, under 80% of them appearing once. The sequenced sample consisted of PBMCs. The receptors were sampled from a man between 60 and 75 years old in good health and CMV-seropositive.

The chain is built from TRBV19 and TRBJ2-3; 8 positions match TRBD2. Germline V CDR1 and CDR2: LNHDA, SQIVND (reference sequence). The CDR3 has 14 residues. V dropped 7 bases and J dropped 1; count of bases not matched to a gene: 4. CDR3 protein: CASNPTSGTDTQYF. For the CDR3, the DNA is TGTGCCAGTAACCCGACTAGCGGCACAGATACGCAGTATTTT.

V is TRBV5-1 and J is TRBJ2-7; TRBD1 aligns across 7 bases. Per the germline V gene, CDR1 is SGHRS and CDR2 is YFSETQ. V shed 0 bases, J shed 0 bases, and the junction held 3 bases outside the gene matches. The CDR3 extends over 15 amino acids. CDR3 residues: CASSLARGSSYEQYF. The CDR3 nucleotides are TGCGCCAGCAGCTTGGCCAGGGGGAGCTCCTACGAGCAGTACTTC. Variable domain in full (rest from reference TRBV5-1 and TRBJ2-7): KAGVTQTPRYLIKTRGQQVTLSCSPISGHRSVSWYQQTPGQGLQFLFEYFSETQRNKGNFPGRFSGRQFSNSRSEMNVSTLELGDSALYLCASSLARGSSYEQYFGPGTRLTVT.

The chain joins TRBV10-3 to TRBJ2-5, with D tentatively TRBD1 (6 bases). The CDR3 length is 15 residues. Germline loops: CDR1 ENHRY, CDR2 SYGVKD. V was cut by 3 bases and J by 1 base, with 12 bases left in between. The CDR3 here is CAISDPRGIQETQYF. As DNA, the CDR3 is TGTGCCATCAGTGACCCCAGGGGCATCCAAGAGACCCAGTACTTC.

The V gene is TRBV28, the J gene TRBJ2-1, with 14 bases aligning to TRBD2. CDR1 and CDR2 from the germline V gene are MDHEN and SYDVKM. This CDR3 is built from 15 residues. The V and J ends lost 5 bases and 5 bases, in that order; junction bases with no gene match: 2. CDR3 sequence reads: CASSETSGRDNEQFF. The CDR3 nucleotides are TGTGCCAGCAGTGAGACTAGCGGGAGGGACAATGAGCAGTTCTTC.

The J gene is TRBJ2-7, the V gene TRBV18; D is undetermined. Germline V lookup: CDR1 KGHSH, CDR2 LQKENI. The V end was cut by 3 bases, the J end by 4 bases, with 10 bases between. The CDR3 runs to 13 residues. The chain's CDR3 is CASSPITFYEQYF. DNA of the CDR3: TGTGCCAGCTCACCCATTACATTTTACGAGCAGTACTTC.

The chain combines TRBV18 with TRBJ1-1, with D uncertain. Germline-derived CDR1 and CDR2 are KGHSH and LQKENI. The CDR3 contains 14 residues. Trimming cost V 4 bases and J 2 bases, with 11 bases left between them. The CDR3 region is CASSLADTNTEAFF. The CDR3 region has the DNA TGTGCCAGCTCACTCGCAGACACTAACACTGAAGCTTTCTTT.

This clone was detected only once. The V call is TRBV11-3, the J call TRBJ2-2; D ambiguous. Germline-derived CDR1 and CDR2 are SGHNT and YENEEA. Trimming stripped 4 bases from V and 3 bases from J, with 9 bases between. This CDR3 has 14 residues. Here the CDR3 DNA reads TGTGCCAGCAGCTCTGACACCCACACCGGGGAGCTGTTTTTT. It yields the protein CASSSDTHTGELFF. Complete variable domain (other parts from reference TRBV11-3 and TRBJ2-2): EAGVVQSPRYKIIEKKQPVAFWCNPISGHNTLYWYLQNLGQGPELLIRYENEEAVDDSQLPKDRFSAERLKGVDSTLKIQPAELGDSAVYLCASSSDTHTGELFFGEGSRLTVL.

The chain uses TRBV7-3 and TRBJ2-1, with TRBD2 matching over 11 bases. Germline-derived CDR1 and CDR2 are SGHTA and FQGTGA. The CDR3 is made up of 15 amino acids. V was pared by 1 base and J by 6 bases, with 2 bases of the junction left unmatched. Here the CDR3 reads CASSLILAGANEQFF. As DNA, the CDR3 is TGTGCCAGCAGCTTAATACTAGCGGGAGCCAATGAGCAGTTCTTC.

The rearrangement links TRBV28 to TRBJ1-6, with D tentatively TRBD1 (5 bases). CDR1 is MDHEN and CDR2 is SYDVKM in the germline V gene. The germline V and J ends were trimmed by 6 bases and 0 bases, with 21 bases remaining between them. This CDR3 is 19 amino acids long. This CDR3 reads CASRPNRDSLSSYNSPLHF. Written as DNA, the CDR3 is TGTGCCAGCAGGCCTAATCGGGACTCCCTTAGCTCCTATAATTCACCCCTCCACTTT.